This TCR beta chain was recovered during a study of patients and donors after allogeneic stem cell transplantation. This CDR3 has 15 amino acids. Germline V lookup: CDR1 SGHRS, CDR2 YFSETQ. Trimming removed 1 base from V and 4 bases from J, with 14 bases in between. TCRdb independently ran MiXCR on the RT-PCR reads; one entry per CDR3 protein. This table has 200,000 to 250,000 distinct CDR3 sequences, about 37% appearing once. This receptor was identified in a human donor who was either an allogeneic HSCT recipient or a stem cell or donor lymphocyte infusion donor (not recorded which). It is not recorded whose cells these are; they may come from a transplant donor. Input material: blood, either unsorted or a sorted T cell fraction (not recorded which). The V and J genes are TRBV5-1 and TRBJ2-5; possible D gene TRBD2, 5 bases. DNA of the CDR3: TGCGCCAGCAGCTTGAAGGGAGATCTGAGAGAGACCCAGTACTTC. Amino acids: CASSLKGDLRETQYF. The variable domain in full, with the rest retrieved from reference TRBV5-1 and TRBJ2-5, is KAGVTQTPRYLIKTRGQQVTLSCSPISGHRSVSWYQQTPGQGLQFLFEYFSETQRNKGNFPGRFSGRQFSNSRSEMNVSTLELGDSALYLCASSLKGDLRETQYFGPGTRLLVL.